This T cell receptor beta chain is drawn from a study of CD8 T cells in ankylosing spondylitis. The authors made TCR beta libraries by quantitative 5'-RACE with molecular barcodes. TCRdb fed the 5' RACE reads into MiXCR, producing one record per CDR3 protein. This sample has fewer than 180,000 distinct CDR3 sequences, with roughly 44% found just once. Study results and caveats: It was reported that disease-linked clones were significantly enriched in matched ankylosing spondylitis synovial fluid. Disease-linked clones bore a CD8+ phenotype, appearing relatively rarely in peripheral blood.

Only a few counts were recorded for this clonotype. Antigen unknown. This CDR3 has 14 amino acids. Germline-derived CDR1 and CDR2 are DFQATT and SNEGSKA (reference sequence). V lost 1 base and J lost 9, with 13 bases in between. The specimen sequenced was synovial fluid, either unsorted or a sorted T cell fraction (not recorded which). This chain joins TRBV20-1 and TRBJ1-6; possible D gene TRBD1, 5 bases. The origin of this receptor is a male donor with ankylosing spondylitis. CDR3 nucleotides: TGCAGTGCTAGAGTTGGAGGGGATGGTTCACCCCTCCACTTT. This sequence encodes CSARVGGDGSPLHF.